This is a list of T cell receptor beta chains from one sample in a study of blood T cells in healthy people across ages. TCRdb recomputed calls from the 5' RACE reads with MiXCR, one row per CDR3 protein. The repertoire includes approximately 780,000 distinct CDR3 sequences, roughly 25% of them detected once, and under 3% sits in the top ten. The data also belong to a second study, concerning T cells of mothers and their children.

The source material was blood. These receptors came from a boy aged 5 to 17 in good health. Both conserved end residues are part of each CDR3. The D gene is left open where the match is weak. Not every row has a clone size; where given, it reads once, few, many or a size class.

>.|TRBJ2-7|TRBV2|.
TGTGCCAGCAGGGTAGGGCCAGGGACCTACGAGCAGTACTTC
CASRVGPGTYEQYF
>.|TRBJ2-7|TRBV30|TRBD1
TGTGCCTGGAGCGCAGCCCCCGGGACAGGGGGCTACGAGCAGTACTTC
CAWSAAPGTGGYEQYF
>.|TRBJ1-3|TRBV30|.
TGTGCCTGGAGTGTACAGGGCAAAAACACCATATATTTT
CAWSVQGKNTIYF
>.|TRBJ1-2|TRBV28|.
TGTGCCAGCCATTCGGGGGACTATGGCTACACCTTC
CASHSGDYGYTF
>.|TRBJ1-2|TRBV4-1|TRBD1
TGCGCCAGCAGCCGAACCGGGACAGGGATCTACACCTTC
CASSRTGTGIYTF
>.|TRBJ2-7|TRBV30|.
TGTGCCTGGAGTGTATACTACGAGCAGTACTTC
CAWSVYYEQYF
>.|TRBJ2-2|TRBV28|.
TGTGCCAGCACCAATAGACGTGTCAGAAACACCGGGGAGCTGTTTTTT
CASTNRRVRNTGELFF
>.|TRBJ2-6|TRBV29-1|.
TGCAGCGTTGTACCCGGGGCTGGGGCCAACGTCCTGACTTTC
CSVVPGAGANVLTF
>few|TRBJ2-1|TRBV5-4|.
TGTGCCAGCAGGGCCTGGGGGAGCTCCTACAATGAGCAGTTCTTC
CASRAWGSSYNEQFF
>.|TRBJ2-5|TRBV28|TRBD1
TGTGCCAGCAGTTTACCCGGGACAGGGCTAGAGACCCAGTACTTC
CASSLPGTGLETQYF
>.|TRBJ1-2|TRBV27|TRBD1
TGTGCCAGCAGTCACACAGGGGGCGCTGGCTACACCTTC
CASSHTGGAGYTF
>.|TRBJ1-1|TRBV29-1|.
TGCAGCGTTCTGAGTTTAAACACTGAAGCTTTCTTT
CSVLSLNTEAFF
>.|TRBJ2-5|TRBV11-1|.
TGTGCCAGCAGCTTGGGAGAAATGATTTCGCCGGGGCTGGCCAAGGAGACCCAGTACTTC
CASSLGEMISPGLAKETQYF
>few|TRBJ2-7|TRBV20-1|.
TGCAGTGCTAGAGAGGAGGAAGGGACACCCGATTTTTCCTACGAGCAGTACTTC
CSAREEEGTPDFSYEQYF
>few|TRBJ2-5|TRBV10-3|TRBD2
TGTGCCATCAGTGAGATGGTAGCGGGCAACCAAGAGACCCAGTACTTC
CAISEMVAGNQETQYF